This T cell receptor beta chain was observed in a study of shared clonotypes between healthy human individuals. Study at large: The people who gave samples were two women and a few men aged 18 to 49. Study-wide results and limits: Naive subsets tended to show greater estimated richness than memory subsets.

Sorted-subset replicate PCRs used 150 to 250 ng of genomic DNA. This amount corresponded to about 30,000 T cell genomes. Sequencing was performed with immunoSEQ multiplex PCR; in TCRdb, only in-frame clones are kept and a portion is missing. The table has fewer than 130,000 clones, 65% to 75% seen once. Of note for this clone: Its target is unknown.

The CDR3 contains 17 residues. Per germline, CDR1 MDHEN and CDR2 SYDVKM. V dropped 7 bases and J dropped 7; count of bases not matched to a gene: 17. The chain combines TRBV28 with TRBJ2-1, with TRBD1 matching 9 bases. Sequenced input: memory CD8+ T cells sorted from blood. Noted subset: CD45RO+ cells pooled with CCR7-negative TemRA cells. This clonotype was sampled from a woman in her thirties in good health. CDR3 sequence: CASNPFTRDRVINEQFF. For the CDR3, the DNA is TGTGCCAGCAACCCCTTCACTCGGGACAGGGTAATTAATGAGCAGTTCTTC.